This T cell receptor beta chain is from a study of regulatory T cells in long-lasting Graves disease. Regarding the study as a whole: Relative to newly diagnosed Graves' patients, persistent ones had lower TCR diversity. Fewer public clonotypes were shared by new patients (just under 1,000) than by persistent patients (about 2,500). Persistent disease favored TRBV28, TRBJ1-2 and TRBJ2-5.

Sequencing libraries for TCR beta were prepared with iRepertoire HTBI primers and Arm-PCR of CDR3 regions. TCRdb passed the multiplex PCR reads through MiXCR, listing each CDR3 protein once. The data contain some 370,000 distinct CDR3 sequences, about 20% of them seen just once; the ten biggest clones take up around 20%. The CDR3 extends over 13 amino acids. Germline assignment: CDR1 MDHEN and CDR2 SYDVKM. Between the trimmed V and J ends, which lost 6 bases and 3 bases, there was a span of 12 bases. Time point specified: persistent/refractory GD, antithyroid drugs over 5 years with positive TRAb. TCR sequences were obtained from RNA taken from PBMCs. As collected, the peripheral blood samples measured 7.5 to 9 milliliters each and went into EDTA tubes. This clonotype has ten or more counts. The antigen is unknown.

This receptor was identified in a female donor with Graves disease. Sequencing was performed on peripheral blood mononuclear cells (PBMCs), taken when the disease was refractory, from a patient treated with antithyroid drugs. The chain links TRBV28 to TRBJ2-7, with D perhaps TRBD1 or TRBD2 (5 bases each). The CDR3 loop reads CASRGVGNYEQYF. CDR3 bases: TGTGCCAGCAGGGGGGTAGGGAACTACGAGCAGTACTTC.